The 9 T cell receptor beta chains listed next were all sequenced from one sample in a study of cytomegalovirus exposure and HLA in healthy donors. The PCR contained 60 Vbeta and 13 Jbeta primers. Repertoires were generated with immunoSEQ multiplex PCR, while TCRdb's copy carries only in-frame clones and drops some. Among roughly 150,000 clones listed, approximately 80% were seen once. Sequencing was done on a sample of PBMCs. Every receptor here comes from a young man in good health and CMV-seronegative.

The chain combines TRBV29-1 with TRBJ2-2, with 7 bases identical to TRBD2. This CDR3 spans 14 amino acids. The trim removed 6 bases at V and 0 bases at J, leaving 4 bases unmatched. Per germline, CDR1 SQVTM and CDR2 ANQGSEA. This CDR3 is CSVGAGPNTGELFF. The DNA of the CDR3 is TGCAGCGTAGGAGCGGGGCCGAACACCGGGGAGCTGTTTTTT.

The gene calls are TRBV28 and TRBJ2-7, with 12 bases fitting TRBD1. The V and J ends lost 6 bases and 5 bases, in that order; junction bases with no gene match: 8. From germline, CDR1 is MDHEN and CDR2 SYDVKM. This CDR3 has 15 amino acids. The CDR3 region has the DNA TGTGCCAGCAGAACCCCCGGGACAGGGGGCAACGAGCAGTACTTC. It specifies CASRTPGTGGNEQYF.

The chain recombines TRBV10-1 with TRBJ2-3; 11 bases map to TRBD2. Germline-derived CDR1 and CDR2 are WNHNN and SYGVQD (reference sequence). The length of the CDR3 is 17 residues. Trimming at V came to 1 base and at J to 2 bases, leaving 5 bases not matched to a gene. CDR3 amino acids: CASSEWASGRNTDTQYF. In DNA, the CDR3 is TGCGCCAGCAGTGAGTGGGCTAGCGGGAGGAACACAGATACGCAGTATTTT.

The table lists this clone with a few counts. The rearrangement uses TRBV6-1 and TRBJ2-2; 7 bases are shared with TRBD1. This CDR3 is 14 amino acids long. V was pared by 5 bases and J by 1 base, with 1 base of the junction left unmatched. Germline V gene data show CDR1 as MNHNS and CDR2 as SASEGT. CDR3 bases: TGTGCCAGCAGTCGACAGGGGAACACCGGGGAGCTGTTTTTT. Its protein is CASSRQGNTGELFF.

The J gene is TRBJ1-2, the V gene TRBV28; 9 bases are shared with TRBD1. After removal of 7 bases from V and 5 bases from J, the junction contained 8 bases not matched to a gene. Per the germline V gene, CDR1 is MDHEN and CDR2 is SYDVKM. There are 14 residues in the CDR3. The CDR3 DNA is TGTGCCAGCATACCGGGACAGGGTGGGTATGGCTACACCTTC. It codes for CASIPGQGGYGYTF.

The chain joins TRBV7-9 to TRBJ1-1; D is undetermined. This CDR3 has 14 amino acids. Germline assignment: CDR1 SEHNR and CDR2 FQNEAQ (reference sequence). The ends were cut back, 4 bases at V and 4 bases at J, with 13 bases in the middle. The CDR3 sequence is CASSSIGAGTEAFF. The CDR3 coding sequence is TGTGCCAGCAGCTCGATAGGTGCGGGCACTGAAGCTTTCTTT.

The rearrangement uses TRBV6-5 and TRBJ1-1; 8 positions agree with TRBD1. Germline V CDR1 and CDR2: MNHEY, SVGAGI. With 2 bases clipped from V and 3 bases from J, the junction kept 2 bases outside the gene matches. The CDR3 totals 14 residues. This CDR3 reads CASSYTRGHTEAFF. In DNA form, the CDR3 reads TGTGCCAGCAGTTACACCAGGGGGCACACTGAAGCTTTCTTT.

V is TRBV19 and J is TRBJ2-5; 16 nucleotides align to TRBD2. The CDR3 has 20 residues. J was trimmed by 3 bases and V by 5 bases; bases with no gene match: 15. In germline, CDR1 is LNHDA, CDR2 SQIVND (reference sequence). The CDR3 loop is CASSPSSGTSGRVYKETQYF. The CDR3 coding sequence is TGTGCCAGTAGTCCATCCTCCGGGACTAGCGGGAGGGTTTATAAAGAGACCCAGTACTTC.

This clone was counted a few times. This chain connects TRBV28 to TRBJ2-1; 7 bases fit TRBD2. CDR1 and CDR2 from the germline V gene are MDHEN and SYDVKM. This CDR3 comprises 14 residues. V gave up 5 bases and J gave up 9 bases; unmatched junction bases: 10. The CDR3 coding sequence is TGTGCCAGCAGTGACCGCCTAGCGGACATTGAGCAGTTCTTC. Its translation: CASSDRLADIEQFF. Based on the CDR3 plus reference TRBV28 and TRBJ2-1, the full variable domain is DVKVTQSSRYLVKRTGEKVFLECVQDMDHENMFWYRQDPGLGLRLIYFSYDVKMKEKGDIPEGYSVSREKKERFSLILESASTNQTSMYLCASSDRLADIEQFFGPGTRLTVL.